This TCR beta chain was identified during a study of identical twins. Overall study results and limits: Insertions ran lower in abundant cord blood beta clonotypes, though not in memory repertoires. Invariant MAIT and iNKT cells could partly confound zero-insertion analyses.

CDR1 SNHLY and CDR2 FYNNEI come from the germline V gene. V shed 4 bases and J 4 bases; nucleotides not matched to a gene: 4. CDR3 length: 14 amino acids. TCRdb fed the 5' RACE reads into MiXCR, producing one record per CDR3 protein. The sample holds fewer than 20,000 distinct CDR3 sequences; approximately 71% are singletons and the top ten take 5.5% to 7.5%. A few counts support this clonotype. What it recognizes is unknown. Sequencing input: memory (CD45RO+) T cells sorted from blood. V gene TRBV2 combines with J gene TRBJ1-5; the match to TRBD1 covers 7 bases. The source of this sequence is a woman between 18 and 29 years old in good health. This table probably holds off-target reads from a library built for another chain. In DNA, the CDR3 is TGTGCCAGCAGTGGGGCAGGGGGGAATCAGCCCCAGCATTTT. This codes for CASSGAGGNQPQHF.